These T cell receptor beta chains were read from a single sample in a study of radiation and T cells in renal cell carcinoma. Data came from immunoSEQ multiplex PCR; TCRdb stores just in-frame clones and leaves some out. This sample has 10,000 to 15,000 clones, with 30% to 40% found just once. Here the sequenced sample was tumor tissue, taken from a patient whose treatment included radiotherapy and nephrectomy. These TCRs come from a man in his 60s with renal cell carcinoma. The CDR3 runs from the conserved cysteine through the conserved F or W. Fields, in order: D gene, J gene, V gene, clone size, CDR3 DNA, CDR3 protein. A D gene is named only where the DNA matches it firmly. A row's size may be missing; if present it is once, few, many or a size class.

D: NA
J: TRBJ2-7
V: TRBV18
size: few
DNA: TGTGCCAGCTCACCGGGGGGACAACACTACGAGCAGTACTTC
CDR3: CASSPGGQHYEQYF

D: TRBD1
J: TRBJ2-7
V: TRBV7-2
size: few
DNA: TGTGCCAGCACTCCGACAGGGGCTGCGTACGAGCAGTACTTC
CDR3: CASTPTGAAYEQYF

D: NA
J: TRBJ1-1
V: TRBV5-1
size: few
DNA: TGCGCCAGCAGCTTGGGCCTGAACACTGAAGCTTTCTTT
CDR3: CASSLGLNTEAFF

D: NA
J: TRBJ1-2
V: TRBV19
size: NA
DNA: TGTGCCAGTACCCCACACGGCGCCTACTATGGCTACACCTTC
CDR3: CASTPHGAYYGYTF

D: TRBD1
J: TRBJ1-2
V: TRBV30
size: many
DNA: TGTGCCTGGAGTGGGAAGGACAGGAACTATGGCTACACCTTC
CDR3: CAWSGKDRNYGYTF

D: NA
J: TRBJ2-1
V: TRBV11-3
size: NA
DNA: TGTGCCAGCAGCTTGGGCGGCAGCTACAATGAGCAGTTCTTC
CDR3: CASSLGGSYNEQFF

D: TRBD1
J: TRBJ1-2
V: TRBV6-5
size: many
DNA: TGTGCCAGCAGTTACTCAGCTGGGACAGTTTATGGCTACACCTTC
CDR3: CASSYSAGTVYGYTF

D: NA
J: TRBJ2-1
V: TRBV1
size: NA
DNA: TGCACCAGCAGCCAAGGGGGGACTAGCCATGATGAGCAGTTCTTC
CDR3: CTSSQGGTSHDEQFF

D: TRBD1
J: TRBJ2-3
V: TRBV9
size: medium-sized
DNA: TGTGCCAGCAGCGGGCAGGGGGCGAGGGATACGCAGTATTTT
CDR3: CASSGQGARDTQYF

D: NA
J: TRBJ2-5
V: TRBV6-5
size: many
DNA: TGTGCCAGCAGTTCTTCTACAGGGGAGACCCAGTACTTC
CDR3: CASSSSTGETQYF

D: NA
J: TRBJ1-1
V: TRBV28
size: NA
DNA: TGTGCCAGCAGTTTATTCCAGCCCGAAGCTTTCTTT
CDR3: CASSLFQPEAFF

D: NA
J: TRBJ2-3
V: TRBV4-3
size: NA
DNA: TGCGCCAGCAGCCAAACGGGACTTCAAACAGATACGCAGTATTTT
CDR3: CASSQTGLQTDTQYF

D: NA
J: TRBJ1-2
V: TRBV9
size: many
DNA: TGTGCCAGCAGCGCCCCGGGGGGGCCTAACTATGGCTACACCTTC
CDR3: CASSAPGGPNYGYTF

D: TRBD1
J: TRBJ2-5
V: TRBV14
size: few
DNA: TGTGCCAGCAGCCCCAACCACCAATTCACGGGACAGGGCTTCCAAGAGACCCAGTACTTC
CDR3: CASSPNHQFTGQGFQETQYF

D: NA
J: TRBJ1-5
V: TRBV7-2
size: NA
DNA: TGTGCCAGCAGCTTAGGCGGGACTAGCAATCAGCCCCAGCATTTT
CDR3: CASSLGGTSNQPQHF

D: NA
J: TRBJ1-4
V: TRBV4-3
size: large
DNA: TGCGCCAGCAGCCAAGATCGGCAGGGCGATGAAAAACTGTTTTTT
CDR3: CASSQDRQGDEKLFF

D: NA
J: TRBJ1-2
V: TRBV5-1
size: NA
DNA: TGCGCCAGCAGCTCGGGGCCGTGGACAGCTAAGGACTACTATGGCTACACCTTC
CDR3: CASSSGPWTAKDYYGYTF

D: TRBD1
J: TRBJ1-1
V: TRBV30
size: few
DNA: TGTGCCTGGAGTACAACAGGGGCCACTGAAGCTTTCTTT
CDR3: CAWSTTGATEAFF

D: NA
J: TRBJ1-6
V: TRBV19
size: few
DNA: TGTGCCAGTAGTATCCTTGGACAGAGACATTCACCCCTCCACTTT
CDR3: CASSILGQRHSPLHF

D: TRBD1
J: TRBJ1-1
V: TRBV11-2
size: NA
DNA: TGTGCCAGCAGCTTAGGGACAGGGGCGACTGAAGCTTTCTTT
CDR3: CASSLGTGATEAFF

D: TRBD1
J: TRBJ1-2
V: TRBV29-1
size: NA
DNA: TGCAGCGTTGGACCCGGACAGGGGATCAACTATGGCTACACCTTC
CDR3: CSVGPGQGINYGYTF

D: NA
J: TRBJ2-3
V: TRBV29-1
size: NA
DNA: TGCAGCGTTGAAGGCGGGGGCCCAGATACGCAGTATTTT
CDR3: CSVEGGGPDTQYF

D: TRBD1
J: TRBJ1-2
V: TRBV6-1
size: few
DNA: TGTGCCAGTGTGACAGGGGGCTATGAATATGGCTACACCTTC
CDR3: CASVTGGYEYGYTF

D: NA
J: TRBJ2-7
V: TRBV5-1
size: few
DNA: TGCGCCAGCAGCTACACAGGGTACGAGCAGTACTTC
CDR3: CASSYTGYEQYF

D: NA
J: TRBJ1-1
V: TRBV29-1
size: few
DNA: TGCAGCGTTGACGGGAAATACACTGAAGCTTTCTTT
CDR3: CSVDGKYTEAFF

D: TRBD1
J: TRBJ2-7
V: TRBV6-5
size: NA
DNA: TGTGCCAGCAGAATCGGACAGGGTTGGGGCGAGCAGTACTTC
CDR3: CASRIGQGWGEQYF

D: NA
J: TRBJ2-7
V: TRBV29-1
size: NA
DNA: TGCAGCGGACGAGTCTCCTACGAGCAGTACTTC
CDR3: CSGRVSYEQYF

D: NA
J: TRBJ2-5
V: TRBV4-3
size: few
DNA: TGCGCCAGCAGCCAAGACCAGGGGTACCAAGAGACCCAGTACTTC
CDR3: CASSQDQGYQETQYF

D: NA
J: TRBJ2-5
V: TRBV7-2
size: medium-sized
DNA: TGTGCCAGCAGCTTAAGGGCAGCTCCAGAAGAGACCCAGTACTTC
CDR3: CASSLRAAPEETQYF